This T cell receptor (beta chain) was captured in a study of blood T cell repertoires in COVID-19. Germline trimming cut 0 bases from V and 9 bases from J; bases unmatched to any gene: 11. CDR1 and CDR2 (germline): LGHNA, YNFKEQ. CDR3 size: 16 residues. TCRdb's copy holds only in-frame clones and misses some; the assay was immunoSEQ multiplex PCR. The data contain about 240,000 clones, 70% to 90% of them seen just once; the ten biggest clones take up about 7.1%. Sample: peripheral blood. This TCR came from a woman in her 70s with active or convalescent COVID-19. This chain links TRBV4-2 with TRBJ2-1; 7 bases fit TRBD2. The CDR3 region is CASSQDGGGPTGEQFF. CDR3 nucleotides: TGTGCCAGCAGCCAAGATGGGGGGGGACCGACGGGTGAGCAGTTCTTC.